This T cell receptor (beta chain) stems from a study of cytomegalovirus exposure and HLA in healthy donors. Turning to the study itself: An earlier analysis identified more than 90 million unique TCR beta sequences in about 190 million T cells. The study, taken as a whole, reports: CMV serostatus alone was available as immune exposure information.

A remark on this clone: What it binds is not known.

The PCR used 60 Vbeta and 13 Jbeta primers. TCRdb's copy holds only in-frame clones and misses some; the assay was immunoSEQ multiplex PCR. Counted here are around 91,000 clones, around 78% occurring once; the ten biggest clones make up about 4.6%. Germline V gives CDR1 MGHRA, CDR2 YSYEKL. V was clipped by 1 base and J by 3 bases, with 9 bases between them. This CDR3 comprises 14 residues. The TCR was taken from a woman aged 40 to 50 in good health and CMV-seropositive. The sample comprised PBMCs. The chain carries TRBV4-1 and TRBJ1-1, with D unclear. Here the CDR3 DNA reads TGCGCCAGCAGCCAAGGTAGCGGGGACACTGAAGCTTTCTTT. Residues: CASSQGSGDTEAFF.